In this sample, the clone carrying this TCR beta chain turned up many times. Its antigen is not identified. Trimming stripped 1 base from V and 5 bases from J, with 9 bases between. This CDR3 has 14 amino acids. Per the germline V gene, CDR1 is SEHNR and CDR2 is FQNEAQ (reference sequence). The sample originates from a study of CD8 T cells in ankylosing spondylitis. Findings and limits, study-wide: Reportedly, significant enrichment of disease-linked clones occurred in matched ankylosing spondylitis synovial fluid. It appeared that ankylosing spondylitis blood was characterized by a TCR beta motif of under ten highly homologous variants.

TCRdb redid the calling of the 5' RACE reads with MiXCR, one entry per CDR3 protein. The sample consists of about 210,000 distinct CDR3 sequences, about 6.7% of them appearing once. J is TRBJ1-5 and V is TRBV7-9; D uncertain. Input material: blood, either unsorted or a sorted T cell fraction (not recorded which). The receptor was derived from a male donor with ankylosing spondylitis. CDR3 sequence (DNA): TGTGCCAGCAGCTTAGTGACAACCGATCAGCCCCAGCATTTT. Encoded protein: CASSLVTTDQPQHF.